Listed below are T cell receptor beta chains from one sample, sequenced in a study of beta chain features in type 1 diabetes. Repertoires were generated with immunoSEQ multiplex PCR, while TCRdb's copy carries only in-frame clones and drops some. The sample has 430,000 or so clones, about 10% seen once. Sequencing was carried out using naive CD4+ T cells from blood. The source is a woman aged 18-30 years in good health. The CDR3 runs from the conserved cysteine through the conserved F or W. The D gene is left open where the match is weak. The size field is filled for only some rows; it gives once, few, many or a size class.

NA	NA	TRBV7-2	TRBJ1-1	TGTGCCAGCAGCTTACAGGTCCCCTTGGCCGAAGCTTTCTTT	CASSLQVPLAEAFF
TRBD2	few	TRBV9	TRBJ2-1	TGTGCCAGCAGCCGCGGGGGATCCTACAATGAGCAGTTCTTC	CASSRGGSYNEQFF
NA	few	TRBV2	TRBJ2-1	TGTGCCAGCAGGACGGGACCCCTAACCGAGCAGTTCTTC	CASRTGPLTEQFF
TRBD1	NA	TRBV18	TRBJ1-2	TGTGCCAGCTCACTCCCCGGGACAGGGATCTATGGCTACACCTTC	CASSLPGTGIYGYTF
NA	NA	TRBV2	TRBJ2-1	TGTGCCAGCAGTGAAGCGGGGTGGGAGGTCTTC	CASSEAGWEVF
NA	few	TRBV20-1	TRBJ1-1	TGCAGTGCTAGGGATAGGACTGAAGCTTTCTTT	CSARDRTEAFF
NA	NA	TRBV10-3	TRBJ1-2	TGTGCCATCAGTGAGCGGCAGGGTCCTAACTATGGCTACACCTTC	CAISERQGPNYGYTF
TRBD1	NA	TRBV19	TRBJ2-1	TGTGCCAGTAGTTCGACAGGGTTAAATGAGCAGTTCTTC	CASSSTGLNEQFF
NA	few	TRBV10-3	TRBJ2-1	TGTGCCATCAGGTCCACTAACTCCTACAATGAGCAGTTCTTC	CAIRSTNSYNEQFF
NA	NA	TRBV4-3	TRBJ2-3	TGCGCCAGCAGCCAAGACCCCCCAGGGGTGGGGACAGATACGCAGTATTTT	CASSQDPPGVGTDTQYF
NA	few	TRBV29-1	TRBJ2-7	TGCAGCGTTGGAGACAGCTACGAGCAGTACTTC	CSVGDSYEQYF
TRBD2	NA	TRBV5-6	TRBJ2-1	TGTGCCAGCAGCTTAAGATTAGGGACTAATCCGTTCTTC	CASSLRLGTNPFF
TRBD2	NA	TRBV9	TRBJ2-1	TGTGCCAGCAGCGCGATTGGGACTAGTCGGGGCGATGAGCAGTTCTTC	CASSAIGTSRGDEQFF
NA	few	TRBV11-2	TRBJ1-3	TGTGCCAGCAGCTTAGTGAGGGCTGGAAACACCATATATTTT	CASSLVRAGNTIYF
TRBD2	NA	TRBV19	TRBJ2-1	TGTGCCAGTAGTGTTTCTAGCGGGAGCTCCTACAATGAGCAGTTCTTC	CASSVSSGSSYNEQFF
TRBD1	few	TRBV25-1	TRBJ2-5	TGTGCCAGCAGTGTCTCCAGGGGGTTTCAAGAGACCCAGTACTTC	CASSVSRGFQETQYF
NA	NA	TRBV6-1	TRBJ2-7	TGTGCCAGCAGTGAATTCGGAGAGCAGTACTTC	CASSEFGEQYF
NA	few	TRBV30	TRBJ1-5	TGTGCCTGGAGTAACGGGATACATCAGCCCCAGCATTTT	CAWSNGIHQPQHF
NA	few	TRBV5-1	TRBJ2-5	TGCGCCAGCAGCTTGGCGGGGGACACCCAGTACTTC	CASSLAGDTQYF
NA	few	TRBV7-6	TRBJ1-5	TGTGCCAGCAGCTTGGGGACCTATCAGCCCCAGCATTTT	CASSLGTYQPQHF
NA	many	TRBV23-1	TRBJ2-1	TGCGCCAGCAGTCAATCGTACAGGGAGGATGAGCAGTTCTTC	CASSQSYREDEQFF
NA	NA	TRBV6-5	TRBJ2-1	TGTGCCAGCAGCAACCCGACAGGCGCCTACAATGAGCAGTTCTTC	CASSNPTGAYNEQFF
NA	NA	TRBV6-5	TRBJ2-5	TGTGCCAGCAGTTACTCGATCGCGGGGGCAGAGACCCAGTACTTC	CASSYSIAGAETQYF
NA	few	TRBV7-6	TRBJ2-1	TGTGCCAGCAGCTTAGTTAGTCTTGGGGCTCGCCACAATGAGCAGTTCTTC	CASSLVSLGARHNEQFF
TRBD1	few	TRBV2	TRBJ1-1	TGTGCCAGCTGCCGACAGGGATGGACTGAAGCTTTCTTT	CASCRQGWTEAFF
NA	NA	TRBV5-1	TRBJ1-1	TGCGCCAGCAGCTTGCAACAGGTCAACACTGAAGCTTTCTTT	CASSLQQVNTEAFF